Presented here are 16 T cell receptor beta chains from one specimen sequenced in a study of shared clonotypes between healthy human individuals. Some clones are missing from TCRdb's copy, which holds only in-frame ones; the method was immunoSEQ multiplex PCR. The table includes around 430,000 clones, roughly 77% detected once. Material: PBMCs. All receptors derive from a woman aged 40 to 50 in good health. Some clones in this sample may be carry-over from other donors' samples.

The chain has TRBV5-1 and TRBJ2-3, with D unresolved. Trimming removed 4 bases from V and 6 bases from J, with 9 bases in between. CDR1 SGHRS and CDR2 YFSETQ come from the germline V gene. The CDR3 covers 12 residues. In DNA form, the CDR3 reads TGCGCCAGCAGCCCAGTCTCCGATACGCAGTATTTT. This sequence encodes CASSPVSDTQYF.

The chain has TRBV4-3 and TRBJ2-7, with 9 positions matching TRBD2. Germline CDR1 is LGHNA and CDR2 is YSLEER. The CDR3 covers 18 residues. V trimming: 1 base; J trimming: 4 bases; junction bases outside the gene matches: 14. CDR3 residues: CASSQGLTIAGVPYEQYF. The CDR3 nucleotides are TGCGCCAGCAGCCAAGGGCTGACAATAGCGGGAGTACCGTACGAGCAGTACTTC.

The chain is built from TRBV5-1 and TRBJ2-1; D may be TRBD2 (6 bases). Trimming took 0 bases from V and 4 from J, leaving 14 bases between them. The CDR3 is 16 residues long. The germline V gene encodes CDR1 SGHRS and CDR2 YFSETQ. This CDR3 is CASSLGGRPLYNEQFF. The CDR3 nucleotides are TGCGCCAGCAGCTTGGGGGGGAGGCCACTTTACAATGAGCAGTTCTTC.

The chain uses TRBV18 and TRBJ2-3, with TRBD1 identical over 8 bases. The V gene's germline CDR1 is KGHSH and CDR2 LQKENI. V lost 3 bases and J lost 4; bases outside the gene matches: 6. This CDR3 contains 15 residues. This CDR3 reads CASSPDRASSDTQYF. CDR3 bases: TGTGCCAGCTCACCGGACAGGGCGAGCTCAGATACGCAGTATTTT.

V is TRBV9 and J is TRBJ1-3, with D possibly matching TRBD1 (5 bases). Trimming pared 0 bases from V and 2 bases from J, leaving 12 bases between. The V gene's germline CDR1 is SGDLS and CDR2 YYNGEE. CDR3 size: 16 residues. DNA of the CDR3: TGTGCCAGCAGCGTAGCAGGGACGGTAGCTGGAAACACCATATATTTT. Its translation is CASSVAGTVAGNTIYF. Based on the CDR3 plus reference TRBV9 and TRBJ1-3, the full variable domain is DSGVTQTPKHLITATGQRVTLRCSPRSGDLSVYWYQQSLDQGLQFLIQYYNGEERAKGNILERFSAQQFPDLHSELNLSSLELGDSALYFCASSVAGTVAGNTIYFGEGSWLTVV.

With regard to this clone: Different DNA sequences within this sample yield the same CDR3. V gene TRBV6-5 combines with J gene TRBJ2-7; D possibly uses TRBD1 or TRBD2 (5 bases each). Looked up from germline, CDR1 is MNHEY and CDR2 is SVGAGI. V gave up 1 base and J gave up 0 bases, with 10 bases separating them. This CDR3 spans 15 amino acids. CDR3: CASSYLGTSSYEQYF. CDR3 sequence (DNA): TGTGCCAGCAGTTACTTGGGGACGAGCTCCTACGAGCAGTACTTC.

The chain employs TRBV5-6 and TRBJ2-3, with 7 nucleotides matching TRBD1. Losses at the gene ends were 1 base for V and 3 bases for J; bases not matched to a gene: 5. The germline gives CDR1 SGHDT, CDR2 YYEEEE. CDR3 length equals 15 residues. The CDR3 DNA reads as TGTGCCAGCAGCTTGCGGACAGGTATAACAGATACGCAGTATTTT. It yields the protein CASSLRTGITDTQYF. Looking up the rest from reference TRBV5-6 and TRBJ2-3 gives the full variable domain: DAGVTQSPTHLIKTRGQQVTLRCSPKSGHDTVSWYQQALGQGPQFIFQYYEEEERQRGNFPDRFSGHQFPNYSSELNVNALLLGDSALYLCASSLRTGITDTQYFGPGTRLTVL.

The CDR3 bases are TGTGCCAGCAGCTTGAGTGCGGCAGGCAATGAGCAGTTCTTC. Translating gives CASSLSAAGNEQFF. The chain uses TRBV7-9 and TRBJ2-1, with D unresolved. There are 14 residues in the CDR3. V was clipped by 3 bases and J by 6 bases, with 12 bases between them. The germline gives CDR1 SEHNR, CDR2 FQNEAQ (reference sequence). Full variable domain (rest looked up from reference TRBV7-9 and TRBJ2-1): DTGVSQNPRHKITKRGQNVTFRCDPISEHNRLYWYRQTLGQGPEFLTYFQNEAQLEKSRLLSDRFSAERPKGSFSTLEIQRTEQGDSAMYLCASSLSAAGNEQFFGPGTRLTVL.

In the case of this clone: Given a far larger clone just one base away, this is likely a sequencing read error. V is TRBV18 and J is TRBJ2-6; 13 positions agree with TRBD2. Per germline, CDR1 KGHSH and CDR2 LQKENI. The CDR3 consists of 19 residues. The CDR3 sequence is CAGSPLALAGGSGANVLTF. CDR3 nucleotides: TGTGCCGGCTCACCACTCGCACTAGCGGGAGGGTCTGGGGCCAACGTCCTGACTTTC.

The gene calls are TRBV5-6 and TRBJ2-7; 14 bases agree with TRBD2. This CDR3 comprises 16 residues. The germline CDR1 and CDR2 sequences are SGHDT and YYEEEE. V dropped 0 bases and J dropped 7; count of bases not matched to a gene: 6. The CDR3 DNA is TGTGCCAGCAGCTTGGGGGGACTAGCGGGAGCTCGTGAGCAGTACTTC. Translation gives CASSLGGLAGAREQYF.

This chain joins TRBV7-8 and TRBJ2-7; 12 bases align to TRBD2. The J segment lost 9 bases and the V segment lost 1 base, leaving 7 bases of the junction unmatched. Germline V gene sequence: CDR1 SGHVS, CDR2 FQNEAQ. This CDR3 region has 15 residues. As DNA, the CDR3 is TGTGCCAGCAGCTTAGTTAGGACTAGCGGGAAGGGGCAGTACTTC. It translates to CASSLVRTSGKGQYF.

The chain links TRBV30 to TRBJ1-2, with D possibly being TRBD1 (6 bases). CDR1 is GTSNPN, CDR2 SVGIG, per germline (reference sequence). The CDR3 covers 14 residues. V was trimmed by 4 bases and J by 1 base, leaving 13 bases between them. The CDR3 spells CAWNPGVGNYGYTF. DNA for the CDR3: TGTGCCTGGAACCCAGGGGTCGGTAACTATGGCTACACCTTC.

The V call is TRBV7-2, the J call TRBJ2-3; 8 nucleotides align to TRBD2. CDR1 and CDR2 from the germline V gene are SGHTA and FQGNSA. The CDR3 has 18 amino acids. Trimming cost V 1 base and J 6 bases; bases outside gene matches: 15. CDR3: CASSLGSGTHSFRDTQYF. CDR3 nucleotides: TGTGCCAGCAGCTTAGGTAGCGGGACGCACTCCTTCCGGGATACGCAGTATTTT.

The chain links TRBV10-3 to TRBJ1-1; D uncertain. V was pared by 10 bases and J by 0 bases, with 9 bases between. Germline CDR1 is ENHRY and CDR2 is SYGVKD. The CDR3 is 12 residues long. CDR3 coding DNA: TGTGCCACGCGGGCAGTGAACACTGAAGCTTTCTTT. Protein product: CATRAVNTEAFF.

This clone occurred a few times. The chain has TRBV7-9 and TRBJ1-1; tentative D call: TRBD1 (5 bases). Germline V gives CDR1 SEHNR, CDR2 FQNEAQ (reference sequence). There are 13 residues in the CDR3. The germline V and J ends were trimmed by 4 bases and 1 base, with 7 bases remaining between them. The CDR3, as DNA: TGTGCCAGCAGCTCGACAGAGAACACTGAAGCTTTCTTT. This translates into CASSSTENTEAFF.

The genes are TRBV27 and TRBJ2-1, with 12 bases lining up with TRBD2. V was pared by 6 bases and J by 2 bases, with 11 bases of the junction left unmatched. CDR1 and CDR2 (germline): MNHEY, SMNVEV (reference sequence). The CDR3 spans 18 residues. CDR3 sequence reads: CASSPPYRTSGTYNEQFF. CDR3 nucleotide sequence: TGTGCCAGCAGCCCACCCTATCGGACTAGCGGGACCTACAATGAGCAGTTCTTC.